The rows below give T cell receptor beta chains drawn from one sample of a study of monozygotic twins with cystic fibrosis. TCRdb's copy holds only in-frame clones and misses some; the assay was immunoSEQ multiplex PCR. The sample yields tens of thousands of clones, around 98% seen once. The sequencing sample was made of blood. The receptors come from a girl aged 5-17 years with cystic fibrosis. Both conserved end residues are part of each CDR3. The order of the fields is clone size, D gene, J gene, V gene, CDR3 DNA, CDR3 protein. A D gene is named only where the DNA matches it firmly. Rows may omit the clone size; those that give it use once, few, many or a size class.

size: NA
D: NA
J: TRBJ2-7
V: TRBV28
DNA: TGTGCCAACAGTCTACAGGGACCGCTCGAGCAGTACTTC
CDR3: CANSLQGPLEQYF

size: once
D: NA
J: TRBJ2-6
V: TRBV4-3
DNA: TGCGCCAGCAGCCCAGGTGACTCTGGGGCCAACGTCCTGACTTTC
CDR3: CASSPGDSGANVLTF

size: NA
D: TRBD2
J: TRBJ2-7
V: TRBV27
DNA: TGTGCCAGCAGCCCCGGCGCTAGCGGGACCCACGAGCAGTACTTC
CDR3: CASSPGASGTHEQYF

size: NA
D: TRBD2
J: TRBJ2-1
V: TRBV5-6
DNA: TGTGCCAGCAGCTTCCTAGCGGGAGGGCAGAAAGGAAATGAGCAGTTCTTC
CDR3: CASSFLAGGQKGNEQFF

size: NA
D: TRBD1
J: TRBJ1-1
V: TRBV7-2
DNA: TGTGCCAGCAGGTTGACGACAGGGTCCTACACTGAAGCTTTCTTT
CDR3: CASRLTTGSYTEAFF

size: NA
D: TRBD2
J: TRBJ2-7
V: TRBV6-1
DNA: TGTGCCAGCAGTGAAGGTGGACTAGCGTCATCCTATGGGGAGTACTTC
CDR3: CASSEGGLASSYGEYF

size: NA
D: TRBD1
J: TRBJ1-2
V: TRBV10-1
DNA: TGCGCCATCCACCCGAAACAGGGGGGCTATGGCTACACCTTC
CDR3: CAIHPKQGGYGYTF

size: NA
D: NA
J: TRBJ1-1
V: TRBV2
DNA: TGTGCCAGCACCCGGGACGCCGGGCCTGAAGCTTTCTTT
CDR3: CASTRDAGPEAFF

size: NA
D: NA
J: TRBJ1-2
V: TRBV10-2
DNA: TGCGCCAGCAGTGAGGGGGACTCCCCGCCCTATGGCTACACCTTC
CDR3: CASSEGDSPPYGYTF

size: once
D: TRBD2
J: TRBJ2-7
V: TRBV5-4
DNA: TGTGCCAGCAGCTCACCAGAGCGGGAGAAGGATGGAGAGCAGTACTTC
CDR3: CASSSPEREKDGEQYF

size: NA
D: NA
J: TRBJ2-7
V: TRBV4-3
DNA: TGCGCCAGCAGCCAAGATTGGGGGCCTGGCTACGAGCAGTACTTC
CDR3: CASSQDWGPGYEQYF

size: NA
D: TRBD2
J: TRBJ2-5
V: TRBV27
DNA: TGTGCCAGCAGTCCCCCGGGGGGGGGCAGAAAAGAGACCCAGTACTTC
CDR3: CASSPPGGGRKETQYF

size: NA
D: TRBD1
J: TRBJ1-5
V: TRBV29-1
DNA: TGCAGCGTTCTGACAGGGGAGAGTCAGCCCCAGCATTTT
CDR3: CSVLTGESQPQHF

size: NA
D: NA
J: TRBJ1-5
V: TRBV2
DNA: TGTGCCAGCAGTAGGACTTCTTATGGGAGTCAGCCCCAGCATTTT
CDR3: CASSRTSYGSQPQHF

size: NA
D: NA
J: TRBJ2-3
V: TRBV7-2
DNA: TGTGCCAGCCGGATCACAGATACGCAGTATTTT
CDR3: CASRITDTQYF

size: NA
D: NA
J: TRBJ2-1
V: TRBV4-3
DNA: TGCGCCAGCAGCCAAGATGCAGGCTTCGGCAATGAGCAGTTCTTC
CDR3: CASSQDAGFGNEQFF

size: NA
D: NA
J: TRBJ2-4
V: TRBV20-1
DNA: TGCAGTGCTCTCGACATAAACATTCAGTACTTC
CDR3: CSALDINIQYF

size: NA
D: NA
J: TRBJ1-2
V: TRBV29-1
DNA: TGCAGCGTTGACGGGACGGGATTGTCCTATGGCTACACCTTC
CDR3: CSVDGTGLSYGYTF

size: NA
D: TRBD2
J: TRBJ2-1
V: TRBV19
DNA: TGTGCCAGTAGTGTCAGCGGGAGGCAAGGGGGTGAGCAGTTCTTC
CDR3: CASSVSGRQGGEQFF

size: NA
D: TRBD2
J: TRBJ2-1
V: TRBV5-1
DNA: TGCGCCAGCAGCTATTATGGGGCTAGCGGGAGGATGTACAATGAGCAGTTCTTC
CDR3: CASSYYGASGRMYNEQFF

size: NA
D: NA
J: TRBJ2-6
V: TRBV5-4
DNA: TGTGCCAGCGGACTCGGGGGACCTGGGGCCAACGTCCTGACTTTC
CDR3: CASGLGGPGANVLTF

size: NA
D: TRBD2
J: TRBJ2-5
V: TRBV18
DNA: TGTGCCAGCTCACCAGGGGTAGCGGGAGGCGAAGAGACCCAGTACTTC
CDR3: CASSPGVAGGEETQYF

size: NA
D: NA
J: TRBJ2-1
V: TRBV9
DNA: TGTGCCAGCGGTGGTGGGATCTATGAGCAGTTCTTC
CDR3: CASGGGIYEQFF